The 8 T cell receptor beta chains below all came from one sample that was sequenced in a study of neurological immune-mediated disorders. TCRdb used MiXCR to reprocess the 5' RACE reads, holding one entry per CDR3 protein. There are under 85,000 distinct CDR3 sequences in the sample; 12% to 15% occur only once, and roughly 6.8% lies in the top ten. Material for sequencing was PBMCs. These receptors came from a woman aged 45-60 years in good health.

J is TRBJ2-1 and V is TRBV5-1; no clear D gene. This CDR3 region has 14 residues. Germline V gene lookup returns CDR1 SGHRS and CDR2 YFSETQ. The germline V and J ends were trimmed by 5 bases and 8 bases, with 17 bases remaining between them. The CDR3 region is CASRSISTYYEQFF. The CDR3 DNA reads as TGCGCCAGCAGGTCGATTTCAACTTACTATGAGCAGTTCTTC.

This clonotype was observed many times. The chain recombines TRBV7-2 with TRBJ2-3; tentatively, D is TRBD2 (6 bases). The CDR3 extends over 16 amino acids. V was clipped by 1 base and J by 1 base, with 12 bases between them. In germline, CDR1 is SGHTA, CDR2 FQGNSA. CDR3 protein: CASSLGSRGRTDTQYF. CDR3 bases: TGTGCCAGCAGCTTAGGATCGCGGGGTCGCACAGATACGCAGTATTTT.

This clonotype was counted at least ten times. The V gene is TRBV20-1, the J gene TRBJ2-4, with TRBD2 as a possible D gene (6 bases). The CDR3 has 15 amino acids. Germline loops: CDR1 DFQATT, CDR2 SNEGSKA (reference sequence). V lost 0 bases to trimming and J lost 6 bases, with 15 bases between them. CDR3 nucleotide sequence: TGCAGTGCTAGAGATCGGCCTACGGGGGTAAACATTCAGTACTTC. It codes for CSARDRPTGVNIQYF.

This clonotype was seen repeatedly, ten times or more. V and J are TRBV21-1 and TRBJ2-1; the D call of TRBD2 is as the table states it, not checked on the DNA. TRBV21-1 corresponds to a pseudogene. The CDR3 runs 19 residues. The CDR3 loop is CASSKGPTGGVLFCNEQFF. CDR3 nucleotides: TGTGCCAGCAGCAAAGGACCAACGGGCGGGGTATTATTTTGCAATGAGCAGTTCTTC.

This clonotype has at least ten counts. V gene TRBV7-2 combines with J gene TRBJ2-1, with 8 bases aligning to TRBD1. The germline CDR1 and CDR2 sequences are SGHTA and FQGNSA. With 3 bases clipped from V and 4 bases from J, the junction kept 5 bases outside the gene matches. The length of the CDR3 is 15 residues. CDR3 protein: CASSFPGTGYNEQFF. The CDR3 bases are TGTGCCAGCAGCTTCCCGGGGACAGGATACAATGAGCAGTTCTTC.

This clonotype was counted at least ten times. The chain employs TRBV20-1 and TRBJ2-3; no clear D. CDR1 is DFQATT and CDR2 is SNEGSKA in the germline V gene (reference sequence). The CDR3 is 12 amino acids. V dropped 2 bases and J dropped 2 bases, with 5 bases sitting between them. CDR3 protein: CSARIATDTQYF. As DNA, the CDR3 is TGCAGTGCTAGAATTGCCACAGATACGCAGTATTTT.

This clonotype was counted ten times or more. The V call is TRBV20-1, the J call TRBJ2-7; 10 nucleotides match TRBD2. The CDR3 spans 12 residues. J gave up 9 bases and V 2 bases, and 4 bases lay outside the gene matches. Germline CDR1 and CDR2: DFQATT and SNEGSKA (reference sequence). Here the CDR3 DNA reads TGCAGTGCTAGACTAGCGGGAGATGGGCAGTACTTC. This encodes CSARLAGDGQYF.

Many counts were recorded for this clonotype. The J gene is TRBJ1-2, the V gene TRBV5-1; 9 bases map to TRBD1. J gave up 5 bases and V 5 bases, and 4 bases lay outside the gene matches. Germline V lookup: CDR1 SGHRS, CDR2 YFSETQ. This CDR3 is 13 amino acids long. CDR3 coding DNA: TGCGCCAGCAGGAGGACAGGGGTTTATGGCTACACCTTC. Translating it yields CASRRTGVYGYTF.